Following are 13 T cell receptor beta chains from one sample sequenced in a study of blood T cell repertoires in COVID-19. Some clones are missing from TCRdb's copy, which holds only in-frame ones; the method was immunoSEQ multiplex PCR. This sample has roughly 100,000 clones, with around nine tenths found just once. Material for sequencing was peripheral blood. These receptors were obtained from a woman at least 80 years old with active COVID-19.

The chain carries TRBV7-8 and TRBJ1-5; tentative D call: TRBD1 (6 bases). The CDR3 spans 16 residues. Per germline, CDR1 SGHVS and CDR2 FQNEAQ. The V end was cut by 4 bases, the J end by 2 bases, with 15 bases between. In DNA form, the CDR3 reads TGTGCCAGCAGCTCTTATGGGGGGGCGGGCAATCAGCCCCAGCATTTT. Encoded protein: CASSSYGGAGNQPQHF.

In its sample, this clone was seen a few times. The rearrangement links TRBV6-2 or TRBV6-3 to TRBJ1-5, with a weak D call TRBD1 (6 bases). Germline CDR1 and CDR2: MNHEY and SVGEGT. The CDR3 covers 12 residues. V was cut by 4 bases and J by 7 bases, with 8 bases left in between. CDR3 sequence: CASSLRGQPQHF. CDR3 nucleotides: TGTGCCAGCAGTTTAAGGGGGCAGCCCCAGCATTTT.

The rearrangement uses TRBV5-1 and TRBJ2-3, with 9 bases aligning to TRBD2. Germline CDR1 is SGHRS and CDR2 is YFSETQ. The CDR3 totals 17 residues. The ends lost 3 bases at V and 9 bases at J; junction bases unmatched: 17. The CDR3: CASSSPGAAGGEETQYF. The CDR3 DNA is TGCGCCAGCAGCTCACCGGGGGCGGCGGGAGGGGAAGAGACGCAGTATTTT.

This chain connects TRBV30 to TRBJ1-4; TRBD1 is a possible D gene (6 bases). This CDR3 is 14 amino acids long. Germline CDR1 GTSNPN, CDR2 SVGIG (reference sequence). Trimming took off 7 bases at V and 5 bases at J, with 17 bases between the two ends. The CDR3 region is CASVRGDTNEKLFF. The CDR3 nucleotides read TGTGCCTCCGTCCGGGGGGACACCAATGAAAAACTGTTTTTT. The variable domain in full, completed from reference TRBV30 and TRBJ1-4, reads SQTIHQWPATLVQPVGSPLSLECTVEGTSNPNLYWYRQAAGRGLQLLFYSVGIGQISSEVPQNLSASRPQDRQFILSSKKLLLSDSGFYLCASVRGDTNEKLFFGSGTQLSVL.

A single count supports this clone. J is TRBJ2-3 and V is TRBV5-4; a possible D gene is TRBD2 (7 bases). From germline, CDR1 is SGHNT and CDR2 YYREEE (reference sequence). The CDR3 is 13 amino acids. Trimming took 4 bases from V and 8 from J, leaving 14 bases between them. The CDR3 loop reads CASSLVGGGTQYF. DNA of the CDR3: TGTGCCAGCAGCCTGGTGGGAGGGGGTACGCAGTATTTT.

J is TRBJ1-2 and V is TRBV27; 9 bases map to TRBD1. This CDR3 has 15 amino acids. The germline V gene encodes CDR1 MNHEY and CDR2 SMNVEV (reference sequence). Losses at the gene ends were 6 bases for V and 3 bases for J; bases not matched to a gene: 8. Written as DNA, the CDR3 is TGTGCCAGCAGCCGGGACAGGGTTGTAGACTATGGCTACACCTTC. Translated, it gives CASSRDRVVDYGYTF.

The chain links TRBV7-6 to TRBJ2-3; 8 positions match TRBD2. Germline lookup yields CDR1 SGHVS and CDR2 FNYEAQ. V lost 1 base and J lost 6; bases outside the gene matches: 12. This CDR3 is built from 17 residues. CDR3 DNA: TGTGCCAGCAGCTTAGGTGCGGGAGGCTATTACCCTGATACGCAGTATTTT. This sequence encodes CASSLGAGGYYPDTQYF. Based on the CDR3 plus reference TRBV7-6 and TRBJ2-3, the full variable domain is GAGVSQSPRYKVTKRGQDVALRCDPISGHVSLYWYRQALGQGPEFLTYFNYEAQQDKSGLPNDRFSAERPEGSISTLTIQRTEQRDSAMYRCASSLGAGGYYPDTQYFGPGTRLTVL.

This chain connects TRBV11-2 to TRBJ2-1; TRBD2 matches at 12 bases. The CDR3 runs 14 residues. The junction had 2 bases not matched to a gene; V was cut back by 5 bases and J by 6 bases. Germline values: CDR1 SGHAT, CDR2 FQNNGV. CDR3 sequence: CASSRTSGVNEQFF. The DNA of the CDR3 is TGTGCCAGCAGCCGGACTAGCGGGGTCAATGAGCAGTTCTTC.

V usage is TRBV7-3 and J usage is TRBJ2-3; a weak D match, TRBD1 (6 bases). CDR1 SGHTA and CDR2 FQGTGA come from the germline V gene. The CDR3 runs 13 residues. With 5 bases removed from V and 4 bases from J, the gap between germline ends came to 10 bases. The CDR3 loop is CASSPQGPDTQYF. The CDR3 bases are TGTGCCAGCAGCCCCCAGGGGCCAGATACGCAGTATTTT.

The J gene is TRBJ2-1, the V gene TRBV2; D perhaps matches TRBD2 (5 bases). Germline CDR1 is SNHLY and CDR2 is FYNNEI. The CDR3 has 9 residues. The V end lost 11 bases, the J end lost 8 bases, and 7 bases lay between the germline ends. The CDR3, as DNA: TGTGCCGCCGGGGATGAGCAGTTCTTC. Protein sequence: CAAGDEQFF.

The chain couples TRBV3-1 (or the pseudogene TRBV3-2) to TRBJ2-1; maybe TRBD2 (6 bases). This CDR3 region has 15 residues. With 4 bases removed from V and 4 bases from J, the gap between germline ends came to 14 bases. In germline, CDR1 is LGHDT, CDR2 YNNKEL (reference sequence). CDR3 nucleotide sequence: TGTGCCAGCAGCCCCGGGGCTAGCGCTTACAATGAGCAGTTCTTC. It translates to CASSPGASAYNEQFF.

The chain joins TRBV28 to TRBJ2-3; 14 positions match TRBD2. Germline loops: CDR1 MDHEN, CDR2 SYDVKM. With 4 bases clipped from V and 4 bases from J, the junction kept 13 bases outside the gene matches. This CDR3 comprises 19 residues. The DNA for the CDR3 is TGTGCCAGCAGTTCCCCTTTCGGGACTAGCGGGAGTCTGCCAGATACGCAGTATTTT. Its protein is CASSSPFGTSGSLPDTQYF. The full variable domain, completed using reference TRBV28 and TRBJ2-3, is DVKVTQSSRYLVKRTGEKVFLECVQDMDHENMFWYRQDPGLGLRLIYFSYDVKMKEKGDIPEGYSVSREKKERFSLILESASTNQTSMYLCASSSPFGTSGSLPDTQYFGPGTRLTVL.

The CDR3 region has the DNA TGTGCCGGGACTATGGACAGGGGGTCAGATGAGCAGTTCTTC. It translates to CAGTMDRGSDEQFF. The chain couples TRBV2 to TRBJ2-1; 10 nucleotides agree with TRBD1. V shed 11 bases and J 8 bases; nucleotides not matched to a gene: 12. This CDR3 is built from 14 residues. Per germline, CDR1 SNHLY and CDR2 FYNNEI.